What follows are 2 T cell receptor beta chains derived from one specimen sequenced in a study of lung T cells in sarcoidosis with Löfgren's syndrome. Each CDR3 protein is one row after TCRdb ran MiXCR on the reads. This sample carries about 20,000 distinct CDR3 sequences, about a fifth of them seen once, and the ten largest clones take less than 5%. Material for sequencing was CD4+ T cells from PBMCs. These receptors all stem from a human donor with sarcoidosis (Löfgren's syndrome or another form), or a control subject (not recorded which).

For this clonotype: Since a much larger clone is just one base distant, this may be a read error. The gene calls are TRBV11-1 and TRBJ1-4; D might be TRBD1 (5 bases). Germline-derived CDR1 and CDR2 are SGHAT and FQDESV (reference sequence). Trimming cost V 8 bases and J 4 bases, with 20 bases left between them. The length of the CDR3 is 16 residues. DNA of the CDR3: TGTGCCAGCGGGACGACAGCGATTGGTTTTAATGAAAAACTGTTTTTT. Amino acid sequence: CASGTTAIGFNEKLFF.

The chain combines TRBV2 with TRBJ1-3; D possibly corresponds to TRBD1 (6 bases). In germline, CDR1 is SNHLY, CDR2 FYNNEI. V gave up 5 bases and J gave up 4 bases, with 9 bases separating them. This CDR3 is 13 amino acids long. CDR3 coding DNA: TGTGCCAGCAGTTCAGGGGAAGGAAACACCATATATTTT. Translated: CASSSGEGNTIYF.